Sequencing of this T cell receptor beta chain was carried out in a study of cytotoxic CD8 clonotypes in ibrutinib-treated CLL. The wider study: Partial response was seen in approximately 25 patients and complete response in 2; after median approximately 68 months, about 14 stayed remitted, some 12 progressed.

Frozen-stored PBMCs produced approximately 1.9 micrograms of genomic DNA for TCR beta libraries. Study-level points and caveats: Clonality climbed at ibrutinib response, then dropped toward baseline at progression. Baseline values of clonality outstripped age-matched healthy donors and followed circulating CD8+ T-cell counts.

This clone has a handful of counts. As yet, its antigen is unknown. Sequencing was performed with immunoSEQ multiplex PCR; in TCRdb, only in-frame clones are kept and a portion is missing. Of nearly 85,000 clones in the sample, about four fifths were seen once. The CDR3 is made up of 16 amino acids. Trimming shortened V by 0 bases and J by 0 bases, and 9 bases separated the two germline ends. CDR1 is SGHRS, CDR2 YFSETQ, per germline. Specimen: PBMCs, collected after 12 months of ibrutinib treatment. The clonotype originates from a human donor with chronic lymphocytic leukemia. The chain is built from TRBV5-1 and TRBJ2-2, with TRBD1 as a possible D gene (6 bases). CDR3 sequence reads: CASSLVGGTNTGELFF. The CDR3 nucleotides read TGCGCCAGCAGCTTGGTAGGGGGAACGAACACCGGGGAGCTGTTTTTT.